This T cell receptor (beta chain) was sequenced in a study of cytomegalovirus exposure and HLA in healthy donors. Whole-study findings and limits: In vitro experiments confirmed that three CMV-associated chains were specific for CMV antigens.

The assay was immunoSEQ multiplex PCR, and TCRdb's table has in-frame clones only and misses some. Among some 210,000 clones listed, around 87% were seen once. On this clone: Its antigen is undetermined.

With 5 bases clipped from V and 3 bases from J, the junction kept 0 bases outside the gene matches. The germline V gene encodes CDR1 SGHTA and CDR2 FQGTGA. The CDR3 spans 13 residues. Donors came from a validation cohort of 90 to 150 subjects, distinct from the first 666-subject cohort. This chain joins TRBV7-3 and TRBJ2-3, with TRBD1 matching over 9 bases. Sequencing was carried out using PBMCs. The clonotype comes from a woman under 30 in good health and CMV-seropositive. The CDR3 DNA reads TGTGCCAGCAGCGGACAGGGGACAGATACGCAGTATTTT. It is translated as CASSGQGTDTQYF. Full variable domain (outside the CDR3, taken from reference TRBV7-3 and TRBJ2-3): GAGVSQTPSNKVTEKGKYVELRCDPISGHTALYWYRQSLGQGPEFLIYFQGTGAADDSGLPNDRFFAVRPEGSVSTLKIQRTERGDSAVYLCASSGQGTDTQYFGPGTRLTVL.